These 11 T cell receptor beta chains were all obtained from the same sample, sequenced in a study of molecular identifiers for immune sequencing clone quantification (dated by TCRdb to 2016 to 2019). Library prep was done by PCR. Sequencing took place on a NextSeq 500. Through fastp at Q25 and MiXCR, TCRdb rebuilt clones from the public reads, retaining in-frame beta chains. Rows matching on CDR3 protein sequence are summarized as one entry with the most common DNA and genes. The table for this sample lists 80,000 to 130,000 distinct CDR3 sequences; 36% of them were counted only once. The ten largest clones capture less than 5.5% of the sample. The material sequenced was naive CD8+ T cells from blood, with Jurkat cell RNA spiked in. According to the study, the label for this sample's cell subset or site signals: FACS-sorted CD8+CD4-CCR7+CD45RA+ naive T cells. The receptors stem from a human donor in good health. Some libraries in this study had Jurkat cell RNA spiked in.

Turning to this clonotype: Just one base apart from a much larger clone, this may be a read error. This is likely a read error, given that the CDR3 carries no conserved phenylalanine or tryptophan at its end. This chain connects TRBV25-1 to TRBJ2-1; D may be TRBD2 (6 bases). The CDR3 spans 12 residues. Trimming took off 9 bases at V and 6 bases at J, with 12 bases between the two ends. The germline gives CDR1 MGHDK, CDR2 SYGVNS. The CDR3 protein is CASRTTSNEQFY. The CDR3 DNA reads TGTGCCAGTAGGACGACTAGCAATGAGCAGTTCTAC.

This clonotype was counted between two and nine times. V and J are TRBV9 and TRBJ2-1, with D maybe TRBD2 (6 bases). From germline, CDR1 is SGDLS and CDR2 YYNGEE. CDR3 length: 14 residues. V gave up 0 bases and J gave up 4 bases, with 8 bases separating them. Here the CDR3 DNA reads TGTGCCAGCAGCGTAGCCGGGAGATACAATGAGCAGTTCTTC. It translates to CASSVAGRYNEQFF.

On this clonotype itself: The junction differs from germline at one of its ends, possibly a read error. The chain employs TRBV6-6 and TRBJ2-3; TRBD2 matches at 7 bases. The CDR3 length is 16 residues. Looked up from germline, CDR1 is MNHNY and CDR2 is SVGAGI (reference sequence). CDR3: CASTASGMEGTDTQNF. Here the CDR3 DNA reads TGTGCCAGCACCGCGAGCGGGATGGAGGGCACAGATACGCAGAATTTT.

Only one count was recorded for this clonotype. Germline and junction disagree at one end, which may indicate a read error. The V and J genes are TRBV11-1 and TRBJ2-5; 8 bases match TRBD1. The CDR3 has 12 residues. Germline V gives CDR1 SGHAT, CDR2 FQDESV (reference sequence). The chain's CDR3 is CASNDRGETLYF. In DNA form, the CDR3 reads TGTGCCAGCAACGACAGGGGAGAGACCCTGTACTTC.

Concerning this clonotype itself: A much larger clone differs by one base, so this may be a read error. The missing conserved phenylalanine or tryptophan at the end of this CDR3 makes a read error likely. The gene calls are TRBV28 and TRBJ2-1, with D possibly being TRBD2 (5 bases). This CDR3 contains 15 residues. Trimming removed 7 bases from V and 5 bases from J, with 18 bases in between. Germline-derived CDR1 and CDR2 are MDHEN and SYDVKM. The CDR3 reads CASTWFAEAHNEQFY. CDR3 nucleotide sequence: TGTGCCAGCACCTGGTTTGCGGAGGCCCACAATGAGCAGTTCTAC.

The chain joins TRBV5-6 to TRBJ2-7; D unclear. CDR1 and CDR2 from the germline V gene are SGHDT and YYEEEE. The CDR3 sequence is 12 residues long. With 4 bases removed from V and 6 bases from J, the gap between germline ends came to 11 bases. As DNA, the CDR3 is TGTGCCAGCAGCCCAGGATGGGGCGAGCAGTACTTC. It yields the protein CASSPGWGEQYF.

In this sample, this clonotype turned up once. This may be a read error, as it is one base from a much larger clone. V usage is TRBV12-5 and J usage is TRBJ2-3; 11 nucleotides match TRBD2. V lost 2 bases to trimming and J lost 2 bases; unmatched junction nucleotides: 6. CDR3 length: 17 amino acids. CDR1 and CDR2 from the germline V gene are LGHNT and FRNRAP. The CDR3 protein is CASGLSRLAGITDTQYF. In DNA, the CDR3 is TGTGCTAGTGGTTTGTCAAGACTAGCGGGAATCACAGATACGCAGTATTTT.

CDR3 loop: CASSFRAADTQYF. The CDR3, as DNA: TGTGCCAGCAGTTTCCGGGCGGCAGATACGCAGTATTTT. The chain has TRBV28 and TRBJ2-3; D gene ambiguous. Trimming took off 3 bases at V and 4 bases at J, with 8 bases between the two ends. The CDR3 covers 13 residues. Germline loops: CDR1 MDHEN, CDR2 SYDVKM.

This clonotype was seen only a few times. Germline and junction disagree at one end, which may indicate a read error. V usage is TRBV20-1 and J usage is TRBJ2-5; the match to TRBD2 covers 16 bases. Germline V lookup: CDR1 DFQATT, CDR2 SNEGSKA (reference sequence). CDR3 size: 14 residues. The CDR3 sequence: CSARPAGTSGRGNF. In DNA, the CDR3 is TGCAGTGCTAGACCCGCCGGGACTAGCGGGAGGGGTAACTTC.

V usage is TRBV7-8 and J usage is TRBJ2-2; D unclear. CDR3 length: 11 residues. From germline, CDR1 is SGHVS and CDR2 FQNEAQ. V gave up 6 bases and J gave up 6 bases, with 5 bases separating them. CDR3 residues: CASRVSGELFF. For the CDR3, the DNA is TGTGCCAGCAGAGTATCCGGGGAGCTGTTTTTT.

The rearrangement links TRBV12-3 or TRBV12-4 to TRBJ2-6; 11 bases map to TRBD1. The CDR3 spans 17 residues. V dropped 4 bases and J dropped 3; count of bases not matched to a gene: 5. The CDR3 loop reads CASSWGDRGFGANVLTF. Here the CDR3 DNA reads TGTGCCAGCAGTTGGGGGGACAGGGGGTTTGGGGCCAACGTCCTGACTTTC.